The present T cell receptor (beta chain) was sequenced within a study of blood T cells in healthy people across ages. V was shortened by 4 bases and J by 7 bases, with 10 bases between the two germline ends. The CDR3 extends over 12 amino acids. The use of a sample-barcoded 5' primer and a J-beta primer mix characterized a second PCR of roughly 7 to 12 cycles. TCRdb re-called the 5' RACE reads through MiXCR, storing one row per CDR3 protein. Of over a million distinct CDR3 sequences in the sample, approximately 25% are singletons; the top ten hold around 0.75%. This same sample was also part of a study on T cells of mothers and their children. According to that study: Reverse transcription into cDNA received all extracted RNA, at around 1.4 ug per 15 ul. No persistent microchimeric T cell clones were detected at 95 to 100 clones per million clonotypes sensitivity.

The rearrangement joins TRBV12-3 or TRBV12-4 to TRBJ1-1; possible D gene TRBD1, 6 bases. This clonotype was sampled from a girl aged 2-10 years in good health. Source material: blood. The CDR3 protein is CASSYTGFEAFF. CDR3 nucleotide sequence: TGTGCCAGCAGTTACACAGGGTTTGAAGCTTTCTTT.